These 30 T cell receptor beta chains originate from one sample sequenced in a study of PD-1 blockade in classical Hodgkin lymphoma. With no exception, relapse followed autologous stem cell transplantation in all patients, and brentuximab vedotin exposure varied. Sequenced by immunoSEQ multiplex PCR; TCRdb stores in-frame clones only, minus some. Of roughly 25,000 clones in the sample, 82% are singletons; the top ten hold 9.5% to 13%. The sequences come from peripheral blood mononuclear cells (PBMCs), collected before the second cycle of nivolumab. The receptors come from a human donor with classical Hodgkin lymphoma.

This chain uses TRBV27 with TRBJ1-3; D is unresolved. The ends were cut back, 4 bases at V and 2 bases at J, with 0 bases in the middle. Per the germline V gene, CDR1 is MNHEY and CDR2 is SMNVEV (reference sequence). The CDR3 has 11 amino acids. The CDR3 region is CASSSGNTIYF. Written as DNA, the CDR3 is TGTGCCAGCAGTTCTGGAAACACCATATATTTT.

The chain has TRBV9 and TRBJ2-5; D may correspond to TRBD1 or TRBD2 (6 bases each). The ends were cut back, 3 bases at V and 0 bases at J, with 9 bases in the middle. This CDR3 region has 14 residues. Germline V gene lookup returns CDR1 SGDLS and CDR2 YYNGEE. The CDR3 loop reads CASSEGGYQETQYF. CDR3 bases: TGTGCCAGCAGCGAGGGGGGATACCAAGAGACCCAGTACTTC.

The chain combines TRBV7-6 with TRBJ2-3; D is possibly TRBD2 (5 bases). Germline V CDR1 and CDR2: SGHVS, FNYEAQ. Trimming removed 5 bases from V and 7 bases from J, with 16 bases in between. The CDR3 extends over 14 amino acids. CDR3 DNA sequence: TGTGCCAGCAGCCCGGGCGCGGGTCGAAATACGCAGTATTTT. Protein sequence: CASSPGAGRNTQYF. The complete variable domain, with remaining parts taken from reference TRBV7-6 and TRBJ2-3, reads GAGVSQSPRYKVTKRGQDVALRCDPISGHVSLYWYRQALGQGPEFLTYFNYEAQQDKSGLPNDRFSAERPEGSISTLTIQRTEQRDSAMYRCASSPGAGRNTQYFGPGTRLTVL.

This clone has just one count. The rearrangement joins TRBV6-1 to TRBJ2-7; D uncertain. V lost 2 bases and J lost 3, with 11 bases in between. CDR1 and CDR2 from the germline V gene are MNHNS and SASEGT. CDR3 length: 14 residues. The CDR3 here is CASSEWVSFYEQYF. CDR3 nucleotide sequence: TGTGCCAGCAGTGAATGGGTCAGTTTCTACGAGCAGTACTTC.

This chain joins TRBV19 and TRBJ1-4; D remains unclear. The V gene's germline CDR1 is LNHDA and CDR2 SQIVND (reference sequence). This CDR3 is built from 15 residues. V was trimmed by 5 bases and J by 1 base, leaving 11 bases between them. This CDR3 reads CASSPRPGTNEKLFF. In nucleotides, the CDR3 is TGTGCCAGTAGTCCCCGACCAGGAACTAATGAAAAACTGTTTTTT.

This chain uses TRBV15 with TRBJ1-4; TRBD1 might be the D (5 bases). This CDR3 is built from 12 residues. V was trimmed by 8 bases and J by 6 bases, leaving 10 bases between them. CDR1 is LNHNV, CDR2 YYDKDF, per germline (reference sequence). CDR3 sequence reads: CATSRQHEKLFF. CDR3 nucleotide sequence: TGTGCCACCTCCCGACAGCATGAAAAACTGTTTTTT.

The genes are TRBV5-5 and TRBJ2-1; D unresolved. Germline lookup yields CDR1 SGHKS and CDR2 YYEKEE (reference sequence). The CDR3 length is 11 residues. With 3 bases removed from V and 8 bases from J, the gap between germline ends came to 6 bases. The CDR3 sequence: CASSSFDEQFF. The CDR3 nucleotides read TGTGCCAGCAGCTCCTTCGATGAGCAGTTCTTC. The complete variable domain, with remaining parts taken from reference TRBV5-5 and TRBJ2-1, reads DAGVTQSPTHLIKTRGQQVTLRCSPISGHKSVSWYQQVLGQGPQFIFQYYEKEERGRGNFPDRFSARQFPNYSSELNVNALLLGDSALYLCASSSFDEQFFGPGTRLTVL.

The rearrangement links TRBV29-1 to TRBJ1-2; 9 nucleotides agree with TRBD1. V was pared by 6 bases and J by 7 bases, with 6 bases of the junction left unmatched. Germline loops: CDR1 SQVTM, CDR2 ANQGSEA. The CDR3 is made up of 12 amino acids. CDR3 DNA: TGCAGCGTGTCGGGACAGGGTCTTGGCTACACCTTC. Residues: CSVSGQGLGYTF.

The rearrangement joins TRBV27 to TRBJ2-7, with 9 nucleotides matching TRBD2. Germline CDR1 and CDR2: MNHEY and SMNVEV (reference sequence). This CDR3 is 14 amino acids long. Germline trimming cut 4 bases from V and 6 bases from J; bases unmatched to any gene: 7. The CDR3 sequence is CASSSAGGPREQYF. As DNA, the CDR3 is TGTGCCAGCAGTTCAGCGGGGGGACCCCGCGAGCAGTACTTC.

This clone is a singleton in its sample. Sequence at one end of the junction differs from germline and may be a read error. V is TRBV5-4 and J is TRBJ1-2, with D maybe TRBD1 (5 bases). CDR3 length: 12 residues. Per germline, CDR1 SGHNT and CDR2 YYREEE (reference sequence). For the CDR3, the DNA is TGTGCCGGCAGTGACAGCGCTTATGGCTACACCTTC. It yields the protein CAGSDSAYGYTF.

The chain recombines TRBV30 with TRBJ2-7; D remains unclear. Germline CDR1 and CDR2: GTSNPN and SVGIG (reference sequence). Trimming removed 2 bases at V and 4 bases at J, with 12 bases between. This CDR3 has 13 amino acids. The CDR3 bases are TGTGCCTGGAGTCTACCTTGGGGTTACGAGCAGTACTTC. It codes for CAWSLPWGYEQYF.

DNA of the CDR3: TGTGCCAGCACCGACAGCTATGGCTACACCTTC. Protein: CASTDSYGYTF. The gene calls are TRBV28 and TRBJ1-2; tentative D call: TRBD1 (5 bases). V lost 7 bases, J lost 4 bases, and 7 bases lay in between. Germline values: CDR1 MDHEN, CDR2 SYDVKM. The CDR3 covers 11 residues.

V is TRBV5-6 and J is TRBJ2-7; no reliable D call. The length of the CDR3 is 14 residues. Trimming pared 2 bases from V and 2 bases from J, leaving 11 bases between. Germline-derived CDR1 and CDR2 are SGHDT and YYEEEE. CDR3 bases: TGTGCCAGCAGCTTAGGAAACAGCGCCTACGAGCAGTACTTC. Translating gives CASSLGNSAYEQYF. The variable domain in full, completed from reference TRBV5-6 and TRBJ2-7, reads DAGVTQSPTHLIKTRGQQVTLRCSPKSGHDTVSWYQQALGQGPQFIFQYYEEEERQRGNFPDRFSGHQFPNYSSELNVNALLLGDSALYLCASSLGNSAYEQYFGPGTRLTVT.

The V gene is TRBV28, the J gene TRBJ2-7; D is perhaps TRBD1 (5 bases). CDR1 and CDR2 (germline): MDHEN, SYDVKM. This CDR3 region has 16 residues. Trimming took off 6 bases at V and 2 bases at J, with 20 bases between the two ends. The CDR3 loop is CASSPGVVKGTYEQYF. CDR3 DNA: TGTGCCAGCAGCCCTGGAGTGGTAAAGGGGACCTACGAGCAGTACTTC.

This clone was seen only a few times. The V gene is TRBV28, the J gene TRBJ2-3; no clear D gene. Deletions cut 3 bases from V and 9 bases from J, with 7 bases between. The CDR3 sequence is 11 residues long. Germline CDR1 is MDHEN and CDR2 is SYDVKM. The DNA for the CDR3 is TGTGCCAGCAGTTTTGGCAGGACGCAGTATTTT. Translated, it gives CASSFGRTQYF.

In its sample, this clone was seen once. V gene TRBV7-9 combines with J gene TRBJ1-1; weak D call: TRBD1 (5 bases). Germline-derived CDR1 and CDR2 are SEHNR and FQNEAQ (reference sequence). Trimming pared 0 bases from V and 9 bases from J, leaving 5 bases between. The CDR3 is made up of 11 amino acids. The CDR3: CASSLAGQAFF. The CDR3 nucleotides read TGTGCCAGCAGCTTAGCGGGGCAAGCTTTCTTT.

The V call is TRBV5-6, the J call TRBJ1-5; D unclear. The germline gives CDR1 SGHDT, CDR2 YYEEEE. CDR3 length: 12 residues. V lost 2 bases and J 16 bases, leaving 16 bases between the germline ends. CDR3 in amino acids: CASSFRLGEPHF. The CDR3 nucleotides read TGTGCCAGCAGCTTCCGACTTGGCGAGCCTCATTTT.

The DNA of the CDR3 is TGTGCCAGCAGTGAAGGGGGGGGGAGGACTGAAGCTTTCTTT. Encoded protein: CASSEGGGRTEAFF. This rearrangement joins TRBV2 to TRBJ1-1; possibly TRBD1 for D (5 bases). With 1 base removed from V and 5 bases from J, the gap between germline ends came to 11 bases. Germline assignment: CDR1 SNHLY and CDR2 FYNNEI. This CDR3 is built from 14 residues.

The chain has TRBV6-4 and TRBJ1-4; perhaps TRBD1 as D (5 bases). The V gene lost 5 bases and the J gene lost 8 bases, with 21 bases spanning the gap. In germline, CDR1 is MRHNA, CDR2 SNTAGT. This CDR3 region has 16 residues. The CDR3 nucleotides read TGTGCCAGCAGTTCCCCGGTCGGGGCCGGGGGGGAAAAACTGTTTTTT. Amino acids: CASSSPVGAGGEKLFF.

V gene TRBV5-4 combines with J gene TRBJ1-1, with 10 positions matching TRBD1. The CDR3 is 16 amino acids. Germline CDR1 is SGHNT and CDR2 is YYREEE (reference sequence). V lost 5 bases, J lost 1 base, and 8 bases stayed unmatched. The CDR3 sequence: CASRPSTGGTNTEAFF. The CDR3 nucleotides are TGTGCCAGCAGACCATCGACAGGGGGCACGAACACTGAAGCTTTCTTT.

The CDR3 is CAISESAGRSSDTQYF. Here the CDR3 DNA reads TGTGCCATCAGTGAGTCGGCAGGGCGGAGCTCAGATACGCAGTATTTT. The chain couples TRBV10-3 to TRBJ2-3; a weak D match, TRBD1 (5 bases). CDR3 length equals 16 residues. The V end was cut by 0 bases, the J end by 4 bases, with 14 bases between. Per germline, CDR1 ENHRY and CDR2 SYGVKD.

The rearrangement uses TRBV5-6 and TRBJ2-2, with TRBD1 matching 9 bases. The CDR3 extends over 16 amino acids. With 3 bases clipped from V and 4 bases from J, the junction kept 7 bases outside the gene matches. The germline V gene has CDR1 SGHDT and CDR2 YYEEEE. CDR3 in amino acids: CASSYVDRGTTGELFF. DNA for the CDR3: TGTGCCAGCAGCTACGTCGACAGGGGGACCACCGGGGAGCTGTTTTTT.

The V and J genes are TRBV30 and TRBJ1-4; tentatively, D is TRBD1 (6 bases). The germline V gene encodes CDR1 GTSNPN and CDR2 SVGIG (reference sequence). V lost 5 bases and J 4 bases, leaving 11 bases between the germline ends. This CDR3 contains 13 residues. CDR3 sequence: CAWSDSLNEKLFF. CDR3 DNA: TGTGCCTGGTCGGACAGCCTTAATGAAAAACTGTTTTTT.

This chain links TRBV6-5 with TRBJ1-5; possibly TRBD1 for D (5 bases). Germline assignment: CDR1 MNHEY and CDR2 SVGAGI. The CDR3 runs to 13 residues. Trimming stripped 0 bases from V and 10 bases from J, with 10 bases between. For the CDR3, the DNA is TGTGCCAGCAGTTACTCTGTAAGGGGTCCCCAGCATTTT. Translating it yields CASSYSVRGPQHF.

This chain links TRBV7-9 with TRBJ1-2; possibly TRBD1 for D (6 bases). The CDR3 sequence is 17 residues long. CDR1 is SEHNR and CDR2 is FQNEAQ in the germline V gene (reference sequence). V dropped 5 bases and J dropped 3 bases, with 22 bases sitting between them. The CDR3 loop reads CASSALDSTQNYYGYTF. In nucleotides, the CDR3 is TGTGCCAGCAGCGCCTTGGACAGTACCCAAAACTACTATGGCTACACCTTC.

The chain's CDR3 is CASSLESENTEAFF. Here the CDR3 DNA reads TGTGCCAGCAGCTTGGAGTCGGAGAACACTGAAGCTTTCTTT. J is TRBJ1-1 and V is TRBV5-8; D remains ambiguous. Germline CDR1 SGHTS, CDR2 YDEGEE. Trimming removed 0 bases from V and 1 base from J, with 7 bases in between. There are 14 residues in the CDR3.

In this sample, this clone turned up a few times. CDR3 sequence: CASRETGRSGYTF. In DNA form, the CDR3 reads TGTGCCAGCAGGGAGACAGGGAGGAGTGGCTACACCTTC. J is TRBJ1-2 and V is TRBV7-2, with 7 bases fitting TRBD1. Trimming removed 6 bases from V and 7 bases from J; junction bases left unmatched: 8. CDR3 length: 13 residues. Germline CDR1 is SGHTA and CDR2 is FQGNSA.

This sequence joins TRBV7-6 and TRBJ2-7; weak D call: TRBD2 (5 bases). Germline loops: CDR1 SGHVS, CDR2 FNYEAQ. V gave up 5 bases and J gave up 3 bases, with 20 bases separating them. This CDR3 has 16 residues. Here the CDR3 reads CASSPGGRGLGYEQYF. The DNA for the CDR3 is TGTGCCAGCAGCCCCGGTGGTCGAGGGTTAGGCTACGAGCAGTACTTC.

The chain employs TRBV7-8 and TRBJ2-4; maybe TRBD1 (6 bases). V dropped 5 bases and J dropped 2 bases, with 19 bases sitting between them. Germline V CDR1 and CDR2: SGHVS, FQNEAQ. This CDR3 comprises 17 residues. The CDR3 loop is CASSPDLLGTPKNIQYF. The CDR3 DNA reads TGTGCCAGCAGCCCAGACCTACTCGGGACACCCAAAAACATTCAGTACTTC. Full variable domain (missing parts from reference TRBV7-8 and TRBJ2-4): GAGVSQSPRYKVAKRGQDVALRCDPISGHVSLFWYQQALGQGPEFLTYFQNEAQLDKSGLPSDRFFAERPEGSVSTLKIQRTQQEDSAVYLCASSPDLLGTPKNIQYFGAGTRLSVL.

The gene calls are TRBV5-8 and TRBJ2-1; no reliable D call. Per germline, CDR1 SGHTS and CDR2 YDEGEE. The germline V and J ends were trimmed by 2 bases and 3 bases, with 9 bases remaining between them. The CDR3 is made up of 14 amino acids. The CDR3 nucleotides read TGTGCCAGCAGCTTCGGGCAGCACTACAATGAGCAGTTCTTC. Translated, it gives CASSFGQHYNEQFF.